One and the same sample provided the 3 T cell receptor beta chains below, sequenced in a study of T cells in Graves' hyperthyroidism and ophthalmopathy. From RNA transcripts, TCR beta CDR3 regions were amplified. In the first-round RT-PCR of the TCR CDR3, the HTBI primer set was used. TCRdb re-called the multiplex PCR reads with MiXCR, one entry per CDR3 protein. The sample contains more than 600,000 distinct CDR3 sequences, about 15% of which appear only once. Sample: blood. These receptors came from a man younger than 30 with Graves' hyperthyroidism.

The chain joins TRBV29-1 to TRBJ2-1, with D perhaps TRBD2 (5 bases). CDR3 length: 14 residues. Germline-derived CDR1 and CDR2 are SQVTM and ANQGSEA. Trimming took off 0 bases at V and 4 bases at J, with 10 bases between the two ends. The CDR3 nucleotides are TGCAGCGTTGAAGATCCACTAGAATACAATGAGCAGTTCTTC. This sequence encodes CSVEDPLEYNEQFF.

This clonotype appeared a few times. V is TRBV30 and J is TRBJ2-3; maybe TRBD2 (5 bases). Germline loops: CDR1 GTSNPN, CDR2 SVGIG (reference sequence). Deletions cut 1 base from V and 1 base from J, with 12 bases between. There are 15 residues in the CDR3. CDR3: CAWSGGDTRTDTQYF. The CDR3 DNA reads TGTGCCTGGAGTGGGGGAGACACCCGCACAGATACGCAGTATTTT.

This chain uses TRBV29-1 with TRBJ2-2; unclear D gene. CDR3 size: 12 residues. Germline values: CDR1 SQVTM, CDR2 ANQGSEA. Deletions cut 6 bases from V and 7 bases from J, with 12 bases between. CDR3: CSVSRADGELFF. CDR3 nucleotides: TGCAGCGTGTCACGGGCCGACGGGGAGCTGTTTTTT.